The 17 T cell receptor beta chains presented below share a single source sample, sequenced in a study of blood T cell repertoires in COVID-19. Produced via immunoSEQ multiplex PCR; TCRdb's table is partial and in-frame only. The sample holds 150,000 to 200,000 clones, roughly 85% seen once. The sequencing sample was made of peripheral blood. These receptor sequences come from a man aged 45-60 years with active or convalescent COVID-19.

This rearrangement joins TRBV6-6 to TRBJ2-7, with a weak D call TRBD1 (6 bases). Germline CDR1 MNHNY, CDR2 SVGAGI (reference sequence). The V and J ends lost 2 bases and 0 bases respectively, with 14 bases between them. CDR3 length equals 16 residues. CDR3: CASSYGNRVSSYEQYF. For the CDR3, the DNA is TGTGCCAGCAGTTACGGCAACAGGGTGAGCTCCTACGAGCAGTACTTC.

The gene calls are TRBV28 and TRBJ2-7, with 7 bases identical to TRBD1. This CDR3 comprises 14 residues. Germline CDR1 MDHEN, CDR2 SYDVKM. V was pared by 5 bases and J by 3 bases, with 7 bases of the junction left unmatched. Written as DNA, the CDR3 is TGTGCCAGCAGTCCCGGGACAGATAACTACGAGCAGTACTTC. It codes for CASSPGTDNYEQYF.

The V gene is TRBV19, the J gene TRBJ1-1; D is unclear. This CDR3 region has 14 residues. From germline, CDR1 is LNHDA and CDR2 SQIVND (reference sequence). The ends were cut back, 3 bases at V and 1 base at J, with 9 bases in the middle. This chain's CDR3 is CASSIRVRNTEAFF. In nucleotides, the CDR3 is TGTGCCAGTAGTATCCGGGTCCGGAACACTGAAGCTTTCTTT.

The CDR3 loop reads CARPPRGNGNQPQHF. CDR3 bases: TGTGCCAGGCCCCCCAGGGGTAACGGCAATCAGCCCCAGCATTTT. The chain is built from TRBV5-3 and TRBJ1-5; maybe TRBD1 (6 bases). TRBV5-3 is marked as an open reading frame, function uncertain. The CDR3 is 15 residues long. V gave up 8 bases and J gave up 2 bases, with 17 bases separating them.

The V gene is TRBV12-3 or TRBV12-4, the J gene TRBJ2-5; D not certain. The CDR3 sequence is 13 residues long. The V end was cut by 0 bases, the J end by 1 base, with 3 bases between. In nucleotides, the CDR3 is TGTGCCAGCAGTTTAGCCGTCCAAGAGACCCAGTACTTC. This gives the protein CASSLAVQETQYF.

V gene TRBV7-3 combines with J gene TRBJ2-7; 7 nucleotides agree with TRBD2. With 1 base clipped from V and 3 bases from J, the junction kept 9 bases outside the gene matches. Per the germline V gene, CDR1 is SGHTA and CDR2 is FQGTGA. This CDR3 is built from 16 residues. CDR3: CASSLMGGIDGYEQYF. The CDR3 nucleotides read TGTGCCAGCAGCTTAATGGGGGGGATTGATGGCTACGAGCAGTACTTC.

This CDR3 is CASSLSSGRVNEQFF. CDR3 nucleotide sequence: TGTGCCAGCAGCTTATCTAGCGGGAGGGTAAATGAGCAGTTCTTC. J is TRBJ2-1 and V is TRBV7-6; TRBD2 matches at 12 bases. Per the germline V gene, CDR1 is SGHVS and CDR2 is FNYEAQ. V trimming: 2 bases; J trimming: 7 bases; junction bases outside the gene matches: 3. The CDR3 runs to 15 residues.

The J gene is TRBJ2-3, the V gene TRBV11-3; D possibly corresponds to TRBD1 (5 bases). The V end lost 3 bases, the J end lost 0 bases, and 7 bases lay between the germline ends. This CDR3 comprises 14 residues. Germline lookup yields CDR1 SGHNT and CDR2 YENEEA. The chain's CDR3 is CASSLQGSTDTQYF. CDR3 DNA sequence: TGTGCCAGCAGCTTGCAGGGAAGCACAGATACGCAGTATTTT.

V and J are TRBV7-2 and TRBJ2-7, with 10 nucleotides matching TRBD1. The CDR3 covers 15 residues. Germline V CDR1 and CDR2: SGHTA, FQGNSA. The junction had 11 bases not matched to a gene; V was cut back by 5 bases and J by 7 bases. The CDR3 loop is CASSPLGTGVGEQYF. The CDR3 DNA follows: TGTGCCAGCAGCCCCCTCGGGACAGGGGTTGGAGAGCAGTACTTC.

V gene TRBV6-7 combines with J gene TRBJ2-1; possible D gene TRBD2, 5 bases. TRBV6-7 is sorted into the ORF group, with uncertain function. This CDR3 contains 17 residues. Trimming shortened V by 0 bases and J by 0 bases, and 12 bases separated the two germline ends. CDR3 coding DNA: TGTGCCAGCAGTTACTCGAGGGCTGAATACTCCTACAATGAGCAGTTCTTC. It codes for CASSYSRAEYSYNEQFF.

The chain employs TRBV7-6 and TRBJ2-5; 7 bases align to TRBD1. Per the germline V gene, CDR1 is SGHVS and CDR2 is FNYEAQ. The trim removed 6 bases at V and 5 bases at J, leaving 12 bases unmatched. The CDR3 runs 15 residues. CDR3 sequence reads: CASSPTDREWETQYF. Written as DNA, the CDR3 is TGTGCCAGCAGTCCGACAGACAGGGAGTGGGAGACCCAGTACTTC.

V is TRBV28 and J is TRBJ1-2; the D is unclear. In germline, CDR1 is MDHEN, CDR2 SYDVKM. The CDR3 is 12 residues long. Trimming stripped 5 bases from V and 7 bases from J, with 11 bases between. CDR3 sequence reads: CASSLTYSGYTF. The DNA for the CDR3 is TGTGCCAGCAGTCTCACTTACTCTGGCTACACCTTC.

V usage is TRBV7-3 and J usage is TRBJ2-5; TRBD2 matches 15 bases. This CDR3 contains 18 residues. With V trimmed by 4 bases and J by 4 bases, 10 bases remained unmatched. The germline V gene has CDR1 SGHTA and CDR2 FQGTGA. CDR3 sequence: CASSSQPGTSGGRETQYF. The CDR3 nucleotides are TGTGCCAGCAGCTCCCAACCGGGGACTAGCGGGGGGCGAGAGACCCAGTACTTC.

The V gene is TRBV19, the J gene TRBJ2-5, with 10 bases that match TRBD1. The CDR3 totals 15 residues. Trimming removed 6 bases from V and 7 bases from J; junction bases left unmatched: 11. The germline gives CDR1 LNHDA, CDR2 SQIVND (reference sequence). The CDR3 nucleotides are TGTGCCAGTAGCCCCGGGACAGGGGTGGGCCTGACCCAGTACTTC. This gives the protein CASSPGTGVGLTQYF. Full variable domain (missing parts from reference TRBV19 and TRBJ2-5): DGGITQSPKYLFRKEGQNVTLSCEQNLNHDAMYWYRQDPGQGLRLIYYSQIVNDFQKGDIAEGYSVSREKKESFPLTVTSAQKNPTAFYLCASSPGTGVGLTQYFGPGTRLLVL.

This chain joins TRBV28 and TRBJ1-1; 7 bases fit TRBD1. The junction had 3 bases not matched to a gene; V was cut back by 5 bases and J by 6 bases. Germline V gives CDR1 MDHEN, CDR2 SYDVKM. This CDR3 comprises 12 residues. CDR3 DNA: TGTGCCAGCAGTAACAGGGGTCCTGAAGCTTTCTTT. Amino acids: CASSNRGPEAFF.

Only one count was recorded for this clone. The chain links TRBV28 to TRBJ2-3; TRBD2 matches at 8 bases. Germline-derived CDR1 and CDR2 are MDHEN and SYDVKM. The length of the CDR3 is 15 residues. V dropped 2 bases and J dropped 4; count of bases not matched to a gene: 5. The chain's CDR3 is CASSLGAGGPDTQYF. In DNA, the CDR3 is TGTGCCAGCAGTTTAGGGGCGGGGGGCCCAGATACGCAGTATTTT.

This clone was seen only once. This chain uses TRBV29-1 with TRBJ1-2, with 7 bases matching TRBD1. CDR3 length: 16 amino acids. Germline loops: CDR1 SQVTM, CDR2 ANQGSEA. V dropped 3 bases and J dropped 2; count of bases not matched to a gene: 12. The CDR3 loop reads CSVELTGTESNYGYTF. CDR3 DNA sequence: TGCAGCGTTGAGCTGACCGGGACAGAATCAAACTATGGCTACACCTTC.